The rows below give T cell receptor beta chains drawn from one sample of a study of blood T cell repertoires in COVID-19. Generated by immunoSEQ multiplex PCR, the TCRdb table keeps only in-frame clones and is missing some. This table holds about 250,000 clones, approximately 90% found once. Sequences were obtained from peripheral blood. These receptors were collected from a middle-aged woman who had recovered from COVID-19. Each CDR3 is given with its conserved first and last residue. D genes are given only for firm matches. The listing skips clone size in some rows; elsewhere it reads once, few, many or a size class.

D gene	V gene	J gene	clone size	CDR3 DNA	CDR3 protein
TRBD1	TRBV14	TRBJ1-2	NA	TGTGCCAGCAGCCAATGGGGGACAGGGTCCTATGGCTACACCTTC	CASSQWGTGSYGYTF
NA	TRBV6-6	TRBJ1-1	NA	TGTGCCAGCACTAACCCGACCCGGGGGGGGACTGAAGCTTTCTTT	CASTNPTRGGTEAFF
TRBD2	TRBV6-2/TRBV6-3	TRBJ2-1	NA	TGTGCCAGCAGCCGTTCTAGCGGGAGGGCTCATGAGCAGTTCTTC	CASSRSSGRAHEQFF
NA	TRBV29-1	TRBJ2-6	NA	TGCAGCGTTGTCAGGTTTGGGTCTGGGGCCAACGTCCTGACTTTC	CSVVRFGSGANVLTF
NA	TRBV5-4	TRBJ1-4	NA	TGTGCCAGCAGCTTATTCGGGGTTAACGGGGAAAAACTGTTTTTT	CASSLFGVNGEKLFF
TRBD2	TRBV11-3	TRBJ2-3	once	TGTGCCAGCAGCCCCCCCCGCGGGGGTCCCGGTACAGATACGCAGTATTTT	CASSPPRGGPGTDTQYF
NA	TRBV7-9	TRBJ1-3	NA	TGTGCCAGCAGCTTCCCCGGCTCTGGAAACACCATATATTTT	CASSFPGSGNTIYF
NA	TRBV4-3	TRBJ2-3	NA	TGCGCCAGCAGCCAAGATTGGGGGGCAGATACGCAGTATTTT	CASSQDWGADTQYF
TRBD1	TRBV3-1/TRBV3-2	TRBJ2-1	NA	TGTGCCAGCAGCCCCTCGTCGAAGCCGCTGGGGACAGCTGAGCAGTTCTTC	CASSPSSKPLGTAEQFF
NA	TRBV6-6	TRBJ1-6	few	TGTGCCACCAGAAACGGGGGAATGGGGAATTCACCCCTCCACTTT	CATRNGGMGNSPLHF
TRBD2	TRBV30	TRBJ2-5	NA	TGTGCCTGGAGTGTAGGCGGGAGTCCCCAAGAGACCCAGTACTTC	CAWSVGGSPQETQYF
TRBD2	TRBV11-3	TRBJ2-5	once	TGTGCCAGCAGCTCGCCCGGGAGGGAGACCCAGTACTTC	CASSSPGRETQYF
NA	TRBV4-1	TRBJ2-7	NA	TGCGCCAGCAGCCCCGGCGGGTTTGCCTACGAGCAGTACTTC	CASSPGGFAYEQYF
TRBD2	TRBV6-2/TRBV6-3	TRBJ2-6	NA	TGTGCCAGCAGTTACTCGAGGGGAGGGCTGACCTCTGGGGCCAACGTCCTGACTTTC	CASSYSRGGLTSGANVLTF
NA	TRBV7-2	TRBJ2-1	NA	TGTGCCAGCAGCCCCCTGGAGCCCAATGAGCAGTTCTTC	CASSPLEPNEQFF
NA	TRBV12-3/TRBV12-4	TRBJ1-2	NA	TGTGCCACCCAGTTAGGCGGTCATGGCTACACCTTC	CATQLGGHGYTF
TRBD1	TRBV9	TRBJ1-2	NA	TGTGCCAGCAGCACACCCGGGACAGGCTATGGCTACACCTTC	CASSTPGTGYGYTF
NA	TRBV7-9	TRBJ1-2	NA	TGTGCCAGCAGCTTATCAGGGGTTGGCTACACCTTC	CASSLSGVGYTF
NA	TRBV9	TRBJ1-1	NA	TGTGCCAGCAGCGGTCAACGGGGCACTGAAGCTTTCTTT	CASSGQRGTEAFF
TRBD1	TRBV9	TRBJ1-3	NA	TGTGCCAGCAGCCACAGGGGCGAGGGAAACACCATATATTTT	CASSHRGEGNTIYF
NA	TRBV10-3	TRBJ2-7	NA	TGTGCCACCCACGACTCCAACTACGAGCAGTACTTC	CATHDSNYEQYF
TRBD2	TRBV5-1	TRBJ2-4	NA	TGCGCCAGCAGCTTGGCCCCAGCGGGAGTAGCCAAAAACATTCAGTACTTC	CASSLAPAGVAKNIQYF
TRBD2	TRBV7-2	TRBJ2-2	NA	TGTGCCAGCACCCCGGGGAATCTAGCGGGAGTTCTGGTCGGGGAGCTGTTTTTT	CASTPGNLAGVLVGELFF
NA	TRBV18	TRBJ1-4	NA	TGTGCCAGCTCAGCACAGCGAGCAACTAATGAAAAACTGTTTTTT	CASSAQRATNEKLFF
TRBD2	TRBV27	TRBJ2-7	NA	TGTGCCAGCATGCGGGGTGGGGGGGCCTACGAGCAGTACTTC	CASMRGGGAYEQYF
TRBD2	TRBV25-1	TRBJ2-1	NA	TGTGCCAGCAGCCCCCCCGTCGGGCTAGCGGGCAACAATGAGCAGTTCTTC	CASSPPVGLAGNNEQFF
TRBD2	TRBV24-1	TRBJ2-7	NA	TGTGCCACCGCCCGGGCGGGGGGCTTCGGCGAGCAGTACTTC	CATARAGGFGEQYF
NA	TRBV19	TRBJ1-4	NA	TGTGCCAGTAGTATACCCGGTGAAAAACTGTTTTTT	CASSIPGEKLFF
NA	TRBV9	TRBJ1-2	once	TGTGCCAGCAGCGACCTCCTGGGGGGTACTGGCTACACCTTC	CASSDLLGGTGYTF
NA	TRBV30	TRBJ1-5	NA	TGTGCCTGGAGTGGGGGGGGCAGGCATCAGCCCCAGCATTTT	CAWSGGGRHQPQHF
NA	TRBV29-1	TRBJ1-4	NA	TGCAGCGTTGGGACAACCGCAACTAATGAAAAACTGTTTTTT	CSVGTTATNEKLFF
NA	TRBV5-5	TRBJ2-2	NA	TGTGCCAGCGGCCTACTAGGGGGATACACCGGGGAGCTGTTTTTT	CASGLLGGYTGELFF
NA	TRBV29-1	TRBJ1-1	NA	TGCAGCGTTGCCCGGGGGGGCGGCACTGAAGCTTTCTTT	CSVARGGGTEAFF
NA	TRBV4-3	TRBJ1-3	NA	TGCGCCAGCAGCCGGGGGGGCGGCTCTGGAAACACCATATATTTT	CASSRGGGSGNTIYF
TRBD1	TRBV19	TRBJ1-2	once	TGTGCCAGTAGTGCCCGGCCGGGACAGGGGGCGGCTGGCTACACCTTC	CASSARPGQGAAGYTF
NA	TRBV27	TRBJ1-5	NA	TGTGCCAGCAGTCGACAGCCCAATCAGCCCCAGCATTTT	CASSRQPNQPQHF
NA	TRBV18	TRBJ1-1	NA	TGTGCCAGCCGGGGTGCCACTGAAGCTTTCTTT	CASRGATEAFF
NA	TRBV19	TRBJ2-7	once	TGTGCCAGTAGGGACAGTAACTACGAGCAGTACTTC	CASRDSNYEQYF
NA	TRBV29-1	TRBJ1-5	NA	TGCAGCGGCGGGGGGGGCAGGGGCTCCAATCAGCCCCAGCATTTT	CSGGGGRGSNQPQHF
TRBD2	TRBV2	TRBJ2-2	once	TGTGCCAGCAGCAGACTAGCGGGAGGGCCCGGGGAGCTGTTTTTT	CASSRLAGGPGELFF